The sequence of this T cell receptor beta chain was determined in a study of blood T cell repertoires in COVID-19. The overall study: The United States, Italy and Spain provided the acute and convalescent COVID-19 samples. In each case, the material was cDNA or gDNA derived from T cells, B-cell-depleted T cells, or PBMCs.

Germline CDR1 reads SEHNR; CDR2 reads FQNEAQ (reference sequence). The length of the CDR3 is 13 residues. Between the trimmed V and J ends, which lost 6 bases and 7 bases, there was a span of 12 bases. Per the original data handling: How many nucleated cells were present was estimated from reference gene primer amplification. Assay: immunoSEQ multiplex PCR; the TCRdb copy retains only in-frame clones and omits some. The DNA gave D and trimming, while V, J and clone size come from that table. The sample lists some 78,000 clones, 70% to 90% occurring once. The clonotype comes from a woman of 80 years or more with active or convalescent COVID-19. Sequenced input: peripheral blood. The chain employs TRBV7-9 and TRBJ2-2; D is undetermined. The CDR3, as DNA: TGTGCCAGCAGTTTTTCCCCCATCGGGGAGCTGTTTTTT. Its translation is CASSFSPIGELFF.